The rows below give T cell receptor beta chains drawn from one sample of a study of human T cells and chemical hapten exposure. TCRdb re-analysed the RACE reads in MiXCR, keeping a single row per CDR3 protein. Of 25,000 to 35,000 distinct CDR3 sequences in the sample, more than 5% were seen once. The sequencing here drew on whole blood, taken in connection with sensitization to the hapten diphenylcyclopropenone (DPC). The receptors were gathered from a man aged 25 to 40 with alopecia areata. Some clones in this sample may be carry-over from other donors' samples. The CDR3 runs from the conserved cysteine through the conserved F or W. A D gene is named only where the DNA matches it firmly. The size entry is marked missing in some rows and otherwise reads once, few, many or a size class.

TRBJ2-2 | many | TRBV20-1 | TRBD2 | TGCAGTGCTGTAGCGGGGGAGAACACCGGGGAGCTGTTTTTT | CSAVAGENTGELFF
TRBJ1-2 | many | TRBV12-3/TRBV12-4 | NA | TGTGCCAGCAGTTTAAAAGGTCCAGACGAGGGTTACTATGGCTACACCTTC | CASSLKGPDEGYYGYTF
TRBJ1-6 | many | TRBV18 | NA | TGTGCCAGCTCATTTTCGACCGGGATCGCCGATTCACCCCTCCACTTT | CASSFSTGIADSPLHF
TRBJ2-6 | many | TRBV6-2/TRBV6-3 | TRBD1 | TGTGCCAGCAGTTACGGGGACAGCTCTGGGGCCAACGTCCTGACTTTC | CASSYGDSSGANVLTF
TRBJ2-1 | many | TRBV24-1 | TRBD2 | TGTGCCACCAGTCCCGGCGGGGGGATCGCCTACAATGAGCAGTTCTTC | CATSPGGGIAYNEQFF
TRBJ1-2 | NA | TRBV20-1 | NA | TGCAGTGCTAGAGAGTCCTCGGGGACTGGCTACACCTTC | CSARESSGTGYTF
TRBJ1-6 | many | TRBV7-8 | TRBD1 | TGTGCCAGCAGCCAGGAAGGGGGCGGATACTCACCCCTCCACTTT | CASSQEGGGYSPLHF
TRBJ1-1 | medium-sized | TRBV6-6 | TRBD1 | TGTGCCAGCAGTCAAACAGGGGAGGTTTTGGCTTTCTTT | CASSQTGEVLAFF
TRBJ1-1 | few | TRBV9 | NA | TGTGCCAGCAGCCCAGGGGCCTACACGAACACTGAAGCTTTCTTT | CASSPGAYTNTEAFF
TRBJ1-1 | many | TRBV15 | NA | TGTGCCACCAGCAGAGATCAAAGACCAGGGAAACAGACTGAAGCTTTCTTT | CATSRDQRPGKQTEAFF
TRBJ2-7 | many | TRBV6-2/TRBV6-3 | NA | TGTGCCAGCCATCGGATTTCGCCAACTTCGCCCGGCGAGCAGTACTTC | CASHRISPTSPGEQYF
TRBJ2-7 | many | TRBV12-3/TRBV12-4 | NA | TGTGCCAGCAGTCCCGGGGATCAGCATTACGAGCAGTACTTC | CASSPGDQHYEQYF
TRBJ1-2 | many | TRBV4-2 | TRBD1 | TGTGCCAGCAGCCAAAGAGGTCGACAGGGGGATGGCTACACCTTC | CASSQRGRQGDGYTF
TRBJ1-1 | many | TRBV29-1 | NA | TGCAGCGTTGAATGGGGAACTGAAGCTTTCTTT | CSVEWGTEAFF
TRBJ1-1 | NA | TRBV7-2 | NA | TGTGTCAGCAGCGCCGGGGGAAAGTCGCTCAACACTGAAGCTTTCTTT | CVSSAGGKSLNTEAFF
TRBJ2-5 | many | TRBV29-1 | NA | TGCAGCGCTGGGACAGGGAGCCTAGCGGGGGCCCAAGAGACCCAGTACTTC | CSAGTGSLAGAQETQYF
TRBJ2-5 | many | TRBV12-3/TRBV12-4 | NA | TGTGCCAGCAGTCCCGGACACGTGCGGGAGACCCAGTACTTC | CASSPGHVRETQYF
TRBJ2-7 | many | TRBV11-2 | NA | TGTGCCAGCAGCTTAGCTATCGACAGAGCCTACGAGCAGTACTTC | CASSLAIDRAYEQYF
TRBJ1-3 | many | TRBV29-1 | NA | TGCAGCGCTGCGGACCTTAGCTCTGGAAACACCATATATTTT | CSAADLSSGNTIYF
TRBJ2-6 | many | TRBV5-1 | NA | TGCGCCAGCAGCGCCAACGCCCTTTCGTCTGGGGCCAACGTCCTGACTTTC | CASSANALSSGANVLTF
TRBJ1-5 | many | TRBV29-1 | NA | TGCAGCGCCCGCGGGGCAGTCAATCAGCCCCAGCATTTT | CSARGAVNQPQHF
TRBJ1-5 | many | TRBV5-8 | NA | TGTGCCAGCAGCTTGGGGCAGGGACAGCCCCAGCATTTT | CASSLGQGQPQHF
TRBJ2-2 | many | TRBV6-5 | NA | TGTGCCAGCAGTCCCCGGGGACAGAACACCGGGGAGCTGTTTTTT | CASSPRGQNTGELFF
TRBJ2-7 | many | TRBV20-1 | TRBD1 | TGCAGTGCTCGCGACAGGGGGTTAGGGGAGCAGTACTTC | CSARDRGLGEQYF